Below, one TCR beta chain is given with its context. Its matching antigen is unknown. This sample stems from a study of CD8 T cells in Susac syndrome. Random hexamers were used to reverse transcribe about 0.45 to 1 ug of RNA. TCRdb re-analysed the immunoSEQ multiplex PCR reads in MiXCR, keeping a single row per CDR3 protein. The data hold 180,000 or so distinct CDR3 sequences, with about 95% observed a single time. Whole-study findings and limits: An acknowledgment was made by the study that its TCR sequencing and HLA analysis involved relatively few individuals.

The CDR3 totals 11 residues. Germline lookup yields CDR1 GTSNPN and CDR2 SVGIG (reference sequence). Trimming shortened V by 3 bases and J by 4 bases, and 5 bases separated the two germline ends. Controls matched for sex and age were healthy donors. The chain uses TRBV30 and TRBJ2-3, with D unresolved. The specimen sequenced was CD4+ T cells from PBMCs. The receptor's source is a human donor in good health. The CDR3 sequence: CAWRGSDTQYF. CDR3 coding DNA: TGTGCCTGGAGGGGGTCAGATACGCAGTATTTT.